This TCR beta chain appears in the sequencing data of a study of T cells after yellow fever vaccination. Germline values: CDR1 DFQATT, CDR2 SNEGSKA (reference sequence). CDR3 length equals 12 residues. J gave up 3 bases and V 6 bases, and 2 bases lay outside the gene matches. MiXCR was run by TCRdb on the 5' RACE reads, yielding one entry per CDR3 protein. The sample gives some 220,000 distinct CDR3 sequences, approximately 3% of which show up once; less than 3.5% is in the top ten. This clonotype was detected ten times or more. This material consisted of CD4+ T cells sorted from PBMCs, taken 10 days after the yellow fever booster vaccination. The chain uses TRBV20-1 and TRBJ2-7, with 10 nucleotides matching TRBD1. The sequence came from a man between 18 and 35 years old who received the YFV17D yellow fever vaccine. CDR3 residues: CSARTGGYEQYF. The CDR3 region has the DNA TGCAGTGCGAGGACAGGGGGCTACGAGCAGTACTTC.